The clone carrying this TCR beta chain was counted between two and nine times. What it binds is not known. The entry originates in a study of T cells in localized non-small cell lung cancer. General observations from the study: Sequencing involved a lone tumor region, leaving heterogeneity possible. Longer overall survival accompanied higher blood T cell density. Uninvolved adjacent lung had higher T cell clonality than tumor and all other tissues. Appearances in adjacent lung were noted for a median approximately 61 of the top 100 tumor clones.

This table comes from immunoSEQ multiplex PCR, and its TCRdb copy is limited to in-frame clones, with some not included. The table records 25,000 to 35,000 clones, approximately 84% of them present only once. V lost 4 bases to trimming and J lost 0 bases, with 9 bases between them. CDR3 length: 14 amino acids. CDR1 and CDR2 (germline): MNHEY, SMNVEV (reference sequence). The V gene is TRBV27, the J gene TRBJ1-1; weak D call: TRBD1 (5 bases). This TCR was sampled from a man aged 40 to 75 with stage III lung adenocarcinoma. Sample: peripheral blood mononuclear cells, taken before any cancer treatment. CDR3 loop: CASSWDGLNTEAFF. The DNA of the CDR3 is TGTGCCAGCAGTTGGGACGGTTTGAACACTGAAGCTTTCTTT.